This T cell receptor beta chain was identified in a study of T cells in Graves' hyperthyroidism and ophthalmopathy. Germline CDR1 and CDR2: MNHEY and SVGEGT. The CDR3 is made up of 16 amino acids. The V gene end was trimmed by 9 bases and the J gene end by 4 bases; junction bases not matched to a gene: 11. TCR beta CDR3 regions were amplified from RNA transcripts. First-round RT-PCR with HTBI primers amplified the TCR CDR3 region. TCRdb itself ran the multiplex PCR reads through MiXCR, one entry per CDR3 protein. This sample carries some 490,000 distinct CDR3 sequences, about 20% of them seen once, and the ten largest clones take under 55%.

The source is an older woman with Graves' ophthalmopathy. This chain uses TRBV6-2 or TRBV6-3 with TRBJ2-5; 13 bases are shared with TRBD2. Sequencing used blood. CDR3 nucleotides: TGTGCCAGAAGTCGACGACTAGCGGGAGGTGTAGAGACCCAGTACTTC. Translating it yields CARSRRLAGGVETQYF.